These 9 T cell receptor beta chains share one sample of origin, sequenced in a study of cytomegalovirus exposure and HLA in healthy donors. Amplification used 60 Vbeta primers and 13 Jbeta primers. The method was immunoSEQ multiplex PCR; TCRdb's version includes in-frame clones alone and lacks a portion of them. The table has some 170,000 clones, 82% seen once. The sequenced sample was PBMCs. Receptor source: a girl aged 10 to 17 in good health and CMV-seropositive.

V and J are TRBV11-2 and TRBJ1-1; possibly TRBD1 for D (5 bases). V was shortened by 4 bases and J by 2 bases, with 14 bases between the two germline ends. Germline V gene sequence: CDR1 SGHAT, CDR2 FQNNGV. The CDR3 spans 15 residues. The CDR3 region is CASSSSPQANTEAFF. The DNA for the CDR3 is TGTGCCAGCAGCTCGAGCCCACAGGCCAACACTGAAGCTTTCTTT.

In regard to this clone: This specimen includes other DNA sequences encoding the same CDR3. The V call is TRBV4-2, the J call TRBJ1-1, with D possibly being TRBD1 (6 bases). Per germline, CDR1 LGHNA and CDR2 YNFKEQ. V was shortened by 4 bases and J by 1 base, with 13 bases between the two germline ends. This CDR3 has 15 residues. CDR3 sequence reads: CASSPPRGTNTEAFF. The CDR3, as DNA: TGTGCCAGCAGCCCCCCTAGGGGGACGAACACTGAAGCTTTCTTT.

The DNA of the CDR3 is TGTGCCAGCAGCTTAGGACAGGGCTCCTACAATGAGCAGTTCTTC. This encodes CASSLGQGSYNEQFF. This chain links TRBV13 with TRBJ2-1; D is perhaps TRBD1 (6 bases). Germline V lookup: CDR1 PRHDT, CDR2 FYEKMQ (reference sequence). With 0 bases removed from V and 0 bases from J, the gap between germline ends came to 6 bases. The CDR3 is 15 residues long.

This clone is a singleton in its sample. The chain is built from TRBV28 and TRBJ2-1, with TRBD1 matching 9 bases. Per germline, CDR1 MDHEN and CDR2 SYDVKM. This CDR3 has 15 residues. V was clipped by 2 bases and J by 8 bases; unmatched bases: 7. CDR3 loop: CASSLGGTGFHEQFF. For the CDR3, the DNA is TGTGCCAGCAGTTTAGGTGGGACAGGGTTCCATGAGCAGTTCTTC.

The chain couples TRBV28 to TRBJ1-2; 7 bases line up with TRBD1. CDR3 size: 17 residues. The V gene's germline CDR1 is MDHEN and CDR2 SYDVKM. Trimming at V came to 1 base and at J to 6 bases, leaving 14 bases not matched to a gene. The CDR3 protein is CASSLLSASPQGDGYTF. DNA of the CDR3: TGTGCCAGCAGTTTATTATCTGCGAGTCCGCAGGGGGATGGCTACACCTTC.

The rearrangement joins TRBV4-1 to TRBJ1-4; possible D gene TRBD1, 6 bases. Germline V gene lookup returns CDR1 MGHRA and CDR2 YSYEKL. The CDR3 is 15 residues long. Trimming shortened V by 4 bases and J by 2 bases, and 11 bases separated the two germline ends. The CDR3 loop is CASSLLDRTNEKLFF. The DNA for the CDR3 is TGCGCCAGCAGCCTACTCGACAGGACTAATGAAAAACTGTTTTTT.

The rearrangement links TRBV6-6 to TRBJ1-5, with D maybe TRBD1 (5 bases). With 6 bases removed from V and 3 bases from J, the gap between germline ends came to 15 bases. This CDR3 has 15 residues. In germline, CDR1 is MNHNY, CDR2 SVGAGI (reference sequence). CDR3: CASRSAETVNQPQHF. In nucleotides, the CDR3 is TGTGCCAGCAGATCTGCAGAGACAGTCAATCAGCCCCAGCATTTT.

The gene calls are TRBV4-2 and TRBJ2-7; TRBD2 matches at 15 bases. The CDR3 contains 16 residues. Germline values: CDR1 LGHNA, CDR2 YNFKEQ. V lost 0 bases to trimming and J lost 7 bases; unmatched junction nucleotides: 4. DNA of the CDR3: TGTGCCAGCAGCCAAGATCGGACTAGCGGGAGGGGGGAGCAGTACTTC. Amino acids: CASSQDRTSGRGEQYF.

This clone showed up just a few times. This rearrangement joins TRBV6-5 to TRBJ1-1, with no clear D. CDR3 length equals 14 residues. Per germline, CDR1 MNHEY and CDR2 SVGAGI. V dropped 6 bases and J dropped 5 bases, with 16 bases sitting between them. This CDR3 reads CASSDPRGWTEAFF. The CDR3 region has the DNA TGTGCCAGCAGCGATCCCCGGGGTTGGACTGAAGCTTTCTTT.